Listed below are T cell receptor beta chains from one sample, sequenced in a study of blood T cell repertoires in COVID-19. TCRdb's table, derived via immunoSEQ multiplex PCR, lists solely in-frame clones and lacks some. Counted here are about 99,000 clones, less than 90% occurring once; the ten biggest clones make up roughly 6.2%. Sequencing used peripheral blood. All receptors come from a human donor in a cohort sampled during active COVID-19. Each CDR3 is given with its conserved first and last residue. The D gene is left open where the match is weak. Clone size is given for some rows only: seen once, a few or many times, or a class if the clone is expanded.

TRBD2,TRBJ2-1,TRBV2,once,TGTGCCAGCAGCGTCGCCCGGAGCGGGGGGGCATCCTACAATGAGCAGTTCTTC,CASSVARSGGASYNEQFF
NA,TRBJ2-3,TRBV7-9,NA,TGTGCCAGCAGGCCGACAGTACACAACACAGATACGCAGTATTTT,CASRPTVHNTDTQYF
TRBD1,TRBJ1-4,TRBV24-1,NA,TGTGCCACCAGTGATCCAGGACAGGGGGGCGAAAAACTGTTTTTT,CATSDPGQGGEKLFF
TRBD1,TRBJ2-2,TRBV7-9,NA,TGTGCCAGCAGTTCGATGAGGGGGCTGGACGGGGAGCTGTTTTTT,CASSSMRGLDGELFF
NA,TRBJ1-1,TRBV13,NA,TGTGCCAGCAGCACCCAGGGACTGATGAACACTGAAGCTTTCTTT,CASSTQGLMNTEAFF
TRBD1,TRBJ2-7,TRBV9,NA,TGTGCCAGCAGCGTATCCGGGACAGGGTATCACGAGCAGTACTTC,CASSVSGTGYHEQYF
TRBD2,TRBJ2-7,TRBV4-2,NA,TGTGCCAGCAGCCAAGTCGGGGCGGGAGGGCCCTACGAGCAGTACTTC,CASSQVGAGGPYEQYF
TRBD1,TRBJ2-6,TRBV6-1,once,TGTGCCAGCAGTGACAGGGGGCCTGGGGCCAACGTCCTGACTTTC,CASSDRGPGANVLTF
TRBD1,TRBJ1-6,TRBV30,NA,TGTGCCTGGAGTAGACAGGGTAGCTCACCCCTCCACTTT,CAWSRQGSSPLHF
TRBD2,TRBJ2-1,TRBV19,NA,TGTGCCAGTAGTATAGGGACTAGCGGGAGCAATGAGCAGTTCTTC,CASSIGTSGSNEQFF
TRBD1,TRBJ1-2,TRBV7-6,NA,TGTGCCAGCAGCCCGACAGGGGTTGGAGGCTACACCTTC,CASSPTGVGGYTF
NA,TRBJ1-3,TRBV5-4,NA,TGTGCCAGCAGCCGATTTACCGATCAGGGAATTGGAAACACCATATATTTT,CASSRFTDQGIGNTIYF
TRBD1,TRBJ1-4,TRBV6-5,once,TGTGCCAGCAAGACAGGGAGGCTGGGTAATGAAAAACTGTTTTTT,CASKTGRLGNEKLFF
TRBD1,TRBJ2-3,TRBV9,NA,TGTGCCAGCAGCCCACAAGGGGGCCACGGCACAGATACGCAGTATTTT,CASSPQGGHGTDTQYF
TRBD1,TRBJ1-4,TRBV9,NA,TGTGCCAGCAGCGTAAGGGGGACAGGAAATGAAAAACTGTTTTTT,CASSVRGTGNEKLFF
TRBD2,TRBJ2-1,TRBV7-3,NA,TGTGCCAGCAGCTCCGGACTAGCGGCATACAATGAGCAGTTCTTC,CASSSGLAAYNEQFF
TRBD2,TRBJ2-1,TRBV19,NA,TGTGCCAGTAGTATAGATGTTAGACTAGCGACGGAGCAGTTCTTC,CASSIDVRLATEQFF
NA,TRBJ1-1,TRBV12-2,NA,TGTGCAAGTCGCCCCCCCGAGGTCACTGAAGCTTTCTTT,CASRPPEVTEAFF
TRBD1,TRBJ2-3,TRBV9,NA,TGTGCCAGCAGCTCTTCAGGGGGTACCTCAGATACGCAGTATTTT,CASSSSGGTSDTQYF
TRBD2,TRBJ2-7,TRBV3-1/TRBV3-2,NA,TGTGCCAGCAGCACCGGCGGGAGAGGGGCCTACGAGCAGTACTTC,CASSTGGRGAYEQYF
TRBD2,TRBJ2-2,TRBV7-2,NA,TGTGCCAGCAGGACTAGCGGGGGCACCGGGGAGCTGTTTTTT,CASRTSGGTGELFF
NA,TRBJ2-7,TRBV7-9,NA,TGTGCCAGCAGCTTAGACGGGACCTACGAGCAGTACTTC,CASSLDGTYEQYF